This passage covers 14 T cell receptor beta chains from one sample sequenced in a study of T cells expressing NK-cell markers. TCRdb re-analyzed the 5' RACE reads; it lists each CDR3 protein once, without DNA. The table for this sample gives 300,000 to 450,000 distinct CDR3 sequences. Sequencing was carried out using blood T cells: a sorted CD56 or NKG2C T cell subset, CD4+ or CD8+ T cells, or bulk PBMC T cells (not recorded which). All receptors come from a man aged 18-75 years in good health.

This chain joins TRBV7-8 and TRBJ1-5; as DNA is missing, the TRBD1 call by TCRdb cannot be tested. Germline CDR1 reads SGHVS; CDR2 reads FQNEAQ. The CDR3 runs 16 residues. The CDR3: CASSLVPQGSGQPQHF.

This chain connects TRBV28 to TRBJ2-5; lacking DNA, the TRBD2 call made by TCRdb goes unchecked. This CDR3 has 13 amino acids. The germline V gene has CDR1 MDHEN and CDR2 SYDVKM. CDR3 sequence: CASGGGLPATQYF.

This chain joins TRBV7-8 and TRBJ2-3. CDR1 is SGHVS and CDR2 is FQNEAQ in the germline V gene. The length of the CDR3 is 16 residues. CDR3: CASSLAIVLSTDTQYF.

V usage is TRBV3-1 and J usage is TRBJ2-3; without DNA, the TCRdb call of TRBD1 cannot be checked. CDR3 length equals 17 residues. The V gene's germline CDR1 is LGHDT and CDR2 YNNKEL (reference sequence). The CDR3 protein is CASSQSPDSTSTDTQYF.

This CDR3 is CASSRTRGQIGELFF. This chain connects TRBV12-3 or TRBV12-4 to TRBJ2-2; no DNA is available, so the TRBD1 call from TCRdb remains unchecked. The CDR3 loop spans 15 amino acids.

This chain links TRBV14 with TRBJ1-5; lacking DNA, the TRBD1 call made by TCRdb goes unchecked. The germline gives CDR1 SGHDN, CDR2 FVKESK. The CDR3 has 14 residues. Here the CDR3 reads CASSQDGGSCPQHF.

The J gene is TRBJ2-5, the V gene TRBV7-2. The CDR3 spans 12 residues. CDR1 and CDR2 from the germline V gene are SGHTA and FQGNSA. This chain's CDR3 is CASGLRQETQYF.

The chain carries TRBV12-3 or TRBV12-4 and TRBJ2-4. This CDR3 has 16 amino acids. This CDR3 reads CASSLASGVAKNIQYF.

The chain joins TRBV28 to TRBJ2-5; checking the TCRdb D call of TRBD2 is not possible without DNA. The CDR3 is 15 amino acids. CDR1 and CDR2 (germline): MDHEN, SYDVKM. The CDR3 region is CASSAPRGGRETQYF. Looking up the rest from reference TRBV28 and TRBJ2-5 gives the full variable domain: DVKVTQSSRYLVKRTGEKVFLECVQDMDHENMFWYRQDPGLGLRLIYFSYDVKMKEKGDIPEGYSVSREKKERFSLILESASTNQTSMYLCASSAPRGGRETQYFGPGTRLLVL.

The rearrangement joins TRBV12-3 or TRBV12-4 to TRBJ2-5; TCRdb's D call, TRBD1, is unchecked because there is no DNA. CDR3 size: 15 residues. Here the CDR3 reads CASKRAGSQRETQYF.

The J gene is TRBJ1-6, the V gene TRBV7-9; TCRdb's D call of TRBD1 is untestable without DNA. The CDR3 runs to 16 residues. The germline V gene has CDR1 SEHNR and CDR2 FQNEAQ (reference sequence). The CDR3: CASSLEYGQADSPLHF.

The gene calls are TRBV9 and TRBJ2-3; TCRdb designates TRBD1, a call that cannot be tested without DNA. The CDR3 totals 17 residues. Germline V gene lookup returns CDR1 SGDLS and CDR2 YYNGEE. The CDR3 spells CASSPWGGTRASDTQYF. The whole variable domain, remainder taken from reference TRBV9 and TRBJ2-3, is DSGVTQTPKHLITATGQRVTLRCSPRSGDLSVYWYQQSLDQGLQFLIQYYNGEERAKGNILERFSAQQFPDLHSELNLSSLELGDSALYFCASSPWGGTRASDTQYFGPGTRLTVL.

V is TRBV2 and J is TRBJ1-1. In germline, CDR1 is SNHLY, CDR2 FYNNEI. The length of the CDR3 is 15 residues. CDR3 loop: CASTLPRGRSTEAFF.

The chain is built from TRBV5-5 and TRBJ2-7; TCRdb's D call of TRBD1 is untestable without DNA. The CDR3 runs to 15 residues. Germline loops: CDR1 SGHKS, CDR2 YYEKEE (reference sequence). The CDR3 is CASSHPGTGTYEQYF.